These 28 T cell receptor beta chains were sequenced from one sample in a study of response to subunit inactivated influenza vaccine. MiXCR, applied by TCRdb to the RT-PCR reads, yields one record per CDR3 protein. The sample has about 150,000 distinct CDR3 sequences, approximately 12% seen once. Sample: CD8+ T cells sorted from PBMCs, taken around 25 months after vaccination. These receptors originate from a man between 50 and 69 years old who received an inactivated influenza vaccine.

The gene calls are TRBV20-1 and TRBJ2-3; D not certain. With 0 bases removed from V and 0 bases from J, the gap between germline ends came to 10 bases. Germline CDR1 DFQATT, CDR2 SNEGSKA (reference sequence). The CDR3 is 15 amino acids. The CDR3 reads CSARDLVASTDTQYF. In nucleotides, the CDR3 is TGCAGTGCTAGAGATCTGGTCGCTAGCACAGATACGCAGTATTTT.

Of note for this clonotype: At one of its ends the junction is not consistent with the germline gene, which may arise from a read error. This chain's CDR3 is CACSQQGGFEVGETQYF. The CDR3 DNA sequence: TGTGCCTGCAGCCAGCAGGGGGGCTTCGAAGTGGGAGAGACCCAGTACTTC. The chain is built from TRBV3-1 and TRBJ2-5, with a tentative D call TRBD1 (7 bases). Germline loops: CDR1 LGHDT, CDR2 YNNKEL (reference sequence). The CDR3 totals 17 residues.

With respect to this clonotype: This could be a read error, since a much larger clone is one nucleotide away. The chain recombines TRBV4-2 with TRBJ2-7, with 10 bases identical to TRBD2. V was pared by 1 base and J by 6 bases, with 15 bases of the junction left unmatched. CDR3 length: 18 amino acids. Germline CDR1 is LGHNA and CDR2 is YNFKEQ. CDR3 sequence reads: CASSQAYDTPAGGLEQYF. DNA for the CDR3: TGTGCCAGCAGCCAAGCCTATGATACACCAGCGGGAGGGCTCGAGCAGTACTTC.

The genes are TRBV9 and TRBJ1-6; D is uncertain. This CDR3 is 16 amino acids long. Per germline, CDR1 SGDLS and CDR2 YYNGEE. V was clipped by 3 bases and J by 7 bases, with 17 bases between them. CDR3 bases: TGTGCCAGCAGCGCCCTGGGTTTGAGTAACAATTCACCCCTCCACTTT. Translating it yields CASSALGLSNNSPLHF.

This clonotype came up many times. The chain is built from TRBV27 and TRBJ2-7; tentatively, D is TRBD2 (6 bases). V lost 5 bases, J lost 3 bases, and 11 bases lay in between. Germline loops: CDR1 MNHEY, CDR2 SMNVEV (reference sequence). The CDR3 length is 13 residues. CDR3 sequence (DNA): TGTGCCAGCAGTGCCTTCGGGGGCTACGAGCAGTACTTC. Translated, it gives CASSAFGGYEQYF.

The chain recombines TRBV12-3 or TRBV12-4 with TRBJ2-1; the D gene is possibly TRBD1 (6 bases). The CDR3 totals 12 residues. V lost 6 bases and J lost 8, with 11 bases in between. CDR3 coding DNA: TGTGCCAGCAGATCCTCAGGGGATGAGCAGTTCTTC. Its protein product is CASRSSGDEQFF.

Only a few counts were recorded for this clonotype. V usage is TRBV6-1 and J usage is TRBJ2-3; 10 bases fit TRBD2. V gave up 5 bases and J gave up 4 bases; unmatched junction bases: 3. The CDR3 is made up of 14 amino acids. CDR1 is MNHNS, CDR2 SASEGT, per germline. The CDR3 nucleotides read TGTGCCAGCAGTCCGAGCGGGGGGGCAGATACGCAGTATTTT. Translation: CASSPSGGADTQYF.

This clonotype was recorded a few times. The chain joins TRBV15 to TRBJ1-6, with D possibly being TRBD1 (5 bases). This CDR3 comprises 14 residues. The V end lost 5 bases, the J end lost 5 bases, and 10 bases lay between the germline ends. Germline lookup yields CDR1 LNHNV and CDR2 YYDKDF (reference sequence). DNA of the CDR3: TGTGCCACCAGCCGGGGGGTGGATAATTCACCCCTCCACTTT. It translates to CATSRGVDNSPLHF.

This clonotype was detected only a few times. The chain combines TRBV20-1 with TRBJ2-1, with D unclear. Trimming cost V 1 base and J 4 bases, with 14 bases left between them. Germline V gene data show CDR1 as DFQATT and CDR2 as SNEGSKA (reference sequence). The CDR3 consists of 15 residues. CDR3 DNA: TGCAGTGCTAGAGTGCCCGAAGGCCCATACAATGAGCAGTTCTTC. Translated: CSARVPEGPYNEQFF.

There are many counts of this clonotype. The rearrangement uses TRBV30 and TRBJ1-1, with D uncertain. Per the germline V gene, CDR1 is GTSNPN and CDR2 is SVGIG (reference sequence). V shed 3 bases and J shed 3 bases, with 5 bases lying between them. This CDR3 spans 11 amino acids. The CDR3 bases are TGTGCCTGGAGGGGATACACTGAAGCTTTCTTT. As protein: CAWRGYTEAFF.

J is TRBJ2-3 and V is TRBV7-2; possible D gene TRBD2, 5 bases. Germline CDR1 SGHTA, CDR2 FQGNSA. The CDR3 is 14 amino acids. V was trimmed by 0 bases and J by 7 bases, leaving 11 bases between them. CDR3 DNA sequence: TGTGCCAGCAGCTTAGCGGGGTCCGGGAATACGCAGTATTTT. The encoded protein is CASSLAGSGNTQYF.

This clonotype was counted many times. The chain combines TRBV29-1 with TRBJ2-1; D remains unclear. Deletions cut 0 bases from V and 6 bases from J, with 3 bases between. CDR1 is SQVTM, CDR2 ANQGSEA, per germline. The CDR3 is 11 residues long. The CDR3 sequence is CSVEEPNEQFF. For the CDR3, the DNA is TGCAGCGTTGAAGAACCCAATGAGCAGTTCTTC.

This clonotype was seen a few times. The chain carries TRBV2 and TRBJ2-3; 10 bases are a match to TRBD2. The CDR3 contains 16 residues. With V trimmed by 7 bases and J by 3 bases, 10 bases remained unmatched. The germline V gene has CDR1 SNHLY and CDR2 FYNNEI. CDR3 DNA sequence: TGTGCCAGCACCCCACGGGCTAGCGGGAGTACAGATACGCAGTATTTT. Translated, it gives CASTPRASGSTDTQYF.

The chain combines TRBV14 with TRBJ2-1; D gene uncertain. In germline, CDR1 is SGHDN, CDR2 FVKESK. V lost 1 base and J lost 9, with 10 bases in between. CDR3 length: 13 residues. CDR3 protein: CASSQVNRAEQFF. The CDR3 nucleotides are TGTGCCAGCAGCCAAGTTAACCGGGCTGAGCAGTTCTTC. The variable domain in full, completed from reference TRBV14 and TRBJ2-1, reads EAGVTQFPSHSVIEKGQTVTLRCDPISGHDNLYWYRRVMGKEIKFLLHFVKESKQDESGMPNNRFLAERTGGTYSTLKVQPAELEDSGVYFCASSQVNRAEQFFGPGTRLTVL.

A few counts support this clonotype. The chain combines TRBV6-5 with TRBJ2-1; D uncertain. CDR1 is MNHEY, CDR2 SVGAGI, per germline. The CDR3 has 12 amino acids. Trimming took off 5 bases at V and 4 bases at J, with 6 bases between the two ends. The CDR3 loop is CASSGPYNEQFF. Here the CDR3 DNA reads TGTGCCAGCAGTGGTCCATACAATGAGCAGTTCTTC.

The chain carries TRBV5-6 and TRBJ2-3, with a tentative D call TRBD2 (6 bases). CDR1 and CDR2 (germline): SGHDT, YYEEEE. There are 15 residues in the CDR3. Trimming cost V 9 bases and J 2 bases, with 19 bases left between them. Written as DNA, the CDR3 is TGTGCCATGGGCCCGGGACTCCTCTACACAGATACGCAGTATTTT. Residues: CAMGPGLLYTDTQYF.

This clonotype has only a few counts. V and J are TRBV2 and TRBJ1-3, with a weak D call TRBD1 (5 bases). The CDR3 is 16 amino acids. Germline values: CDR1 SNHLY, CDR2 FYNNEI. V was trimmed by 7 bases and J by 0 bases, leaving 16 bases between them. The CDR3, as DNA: TGTGCCAGCAACCGTGGGACGGGGAGCTCTGGAAACACCATATATTTT. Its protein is CASNRGTGSSGNTIYF.

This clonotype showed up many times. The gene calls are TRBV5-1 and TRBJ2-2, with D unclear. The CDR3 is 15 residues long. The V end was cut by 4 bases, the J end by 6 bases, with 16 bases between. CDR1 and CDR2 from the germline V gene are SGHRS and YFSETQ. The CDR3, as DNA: TGCGCCAGCAGCACCCCCGGGCCCGAGCCCGGGGAGCTGTTTTTT. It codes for CASSTPGPEPGELFF.

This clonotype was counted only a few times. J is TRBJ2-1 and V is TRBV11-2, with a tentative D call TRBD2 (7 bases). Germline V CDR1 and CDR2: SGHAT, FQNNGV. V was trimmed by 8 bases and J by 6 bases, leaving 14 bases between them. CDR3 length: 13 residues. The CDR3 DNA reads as TGTGCCAGCCTATCGGGGGGCATCAATGAGCAGTTCTTC. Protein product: CASLSGGINEQFF.

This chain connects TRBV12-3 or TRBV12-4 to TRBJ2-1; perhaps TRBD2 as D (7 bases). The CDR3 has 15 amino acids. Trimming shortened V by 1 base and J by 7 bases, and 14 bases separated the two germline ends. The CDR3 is CASSLGGGLWNEQFF. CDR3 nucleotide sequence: TGTGCCAGCAGTTTAGGGGGGGGGCTCTGGAATGAGCAGTTCTTC.

CDR3 DNA sequence: TGTGCCAGCAGTTCCCCAAGGGGACTAGCGGGTGTTGACCCTAACAATGAGCAGTTCTTC. Protein product: CASSSPRGLAGVDPNNEQFF. The chain couples TRBV27 to TRBJ2-1; 12 bases line up with TRBD2. The CDR3 extends over 20 amino acids. After removal of 4 bases from V and 5 bases from J, the junction contained 18 bases not matched to a gene. Per germline, CDR1 MNHEY and CDR2 SMNVEV (reference sequence).

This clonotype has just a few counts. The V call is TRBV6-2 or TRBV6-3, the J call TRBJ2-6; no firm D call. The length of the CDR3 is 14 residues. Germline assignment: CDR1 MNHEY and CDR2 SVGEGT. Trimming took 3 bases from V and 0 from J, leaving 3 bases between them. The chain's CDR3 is CASSYSSGANVLTF. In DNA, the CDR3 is TGTGCCAGCAGTTATTCCTCTGGGGCCAACGTCCTGACTTTC.

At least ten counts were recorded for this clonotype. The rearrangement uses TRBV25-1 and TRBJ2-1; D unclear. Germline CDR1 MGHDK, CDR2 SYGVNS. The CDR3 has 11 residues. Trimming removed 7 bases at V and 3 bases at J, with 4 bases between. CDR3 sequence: CASTGYNEQFF. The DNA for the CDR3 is TGTGCCAGCACAGGCTACAATGAGCAGTTCTTC.

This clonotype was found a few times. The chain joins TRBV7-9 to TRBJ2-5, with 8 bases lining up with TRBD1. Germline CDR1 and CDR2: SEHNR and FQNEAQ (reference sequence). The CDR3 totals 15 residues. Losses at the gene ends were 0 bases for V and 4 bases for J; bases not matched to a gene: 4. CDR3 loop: CASSLAEGQGETQYF. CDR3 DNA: TGTGCCAGCAGCTTAGCGGAAGGACAGGGAGAGACCCAGTACTTC.

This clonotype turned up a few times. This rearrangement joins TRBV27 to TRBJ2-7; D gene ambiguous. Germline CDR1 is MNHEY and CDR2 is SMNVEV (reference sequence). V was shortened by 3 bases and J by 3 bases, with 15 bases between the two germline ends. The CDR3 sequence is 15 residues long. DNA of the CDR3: TGTGCCAGCAGTTTTAAACAGAGATTCTACTACGAGCAGTACTTC. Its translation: CASSFKQRFYYEQYF.

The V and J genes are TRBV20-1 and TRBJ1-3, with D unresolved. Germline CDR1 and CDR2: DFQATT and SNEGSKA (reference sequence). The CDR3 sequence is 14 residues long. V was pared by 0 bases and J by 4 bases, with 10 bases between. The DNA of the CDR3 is TGCAGTGCTAGAGATTTGGGTGGAGGAAACACCATATATTTT. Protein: CSARDLGGGNTIYF.

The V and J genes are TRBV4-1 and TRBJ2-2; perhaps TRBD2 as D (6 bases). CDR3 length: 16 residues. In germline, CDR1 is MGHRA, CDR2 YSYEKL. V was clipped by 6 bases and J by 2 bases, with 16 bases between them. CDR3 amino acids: CASSSVAGLNTGELFF. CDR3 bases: TGCGCCAGCAGTTCCGTCGCGGGGCTAAACACCGGGGAGCTGTTTTTT.

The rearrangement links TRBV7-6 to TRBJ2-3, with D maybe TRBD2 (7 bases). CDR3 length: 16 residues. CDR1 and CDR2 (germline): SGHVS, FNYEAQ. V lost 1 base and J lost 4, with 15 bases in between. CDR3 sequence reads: CASSLGRQGRADTQYF. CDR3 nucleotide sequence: TGTGCCAGCAGCTTAGGCCGGCAGGGGAGGGCAGATACGCAGTATTTT.